The 2 T cell receptor beta chains below come from one sample, sequenced in a study of T cell responses to AZD1222 COVID-19 vaccine. Produced via immunoSEQ multiplex PCR; TCRdb's table is partial and in-frame only. The sample lists 95,000 to 110,000 clones, roughly 90% occurring once. Sample: peripheral blood, taken on day 0 of AZD1222 vaccination. These receptors all stem from an adult in good health.

In this sample, this clone turned up once. The V and J genes are TRBV11-3 and TRBJ1-2; D is unresolved. The length of the CDR3 is 16 residues. From germline, CDR1 is SGHNT and CDR2 YENEEA. The V and J ends lost 5 bases and 0 bases respectively, with 16 bases between them. CDR3 residues: CASSQVLPQTNYGYTF. CDR3 DNA sequence: TGTGCCAGCAGCCAGGTTTTACCCCAAACTAACTATGGCTACACCTTC. Combining the CDR3 with reference TRBV11-3 and TRBJ1-2 gives the whole variable domain EAGVVQSPRYKIIEKKQPVAFWCNPISGHNTLYWYLQNLGQGPELLIRYENEEAVDDSQLPKDRFSAERLKGVDSTLKIQPAELGDSAVYLCASSQVLPQTNYGYTFGSGTRLTVV.

V is TRBV19 and J is TRBJ1-4, with TRBD1 matching 9 bases. The CDR3 length is 13 residues. CDR1 is LNHDA and CDR2 is SQIVND in the germline V gene (reference sequence). V was clipped by 6 bases and J by 7 bases; unmatched bases: 3. CDR3 in DNA: TGTGCCAGTAGAAGGGACAGGGTTGAAAAACTGTTTTTT. Protein: CASRRDRVEKLFF.